The T cell receptor (beta chain) described here comes from a study of T cells in Graves' hyperthyroidism and ophthalmopathy. What was amplified from RNA transcripts were TCR beta CDR3 regions. Researchers ran a first-round RT-PCR on the TCR CDR3 using the HTBI primer set. TCRdb reprocessed the multiplex PCR reads with MiXCR, giving one entry per CDR3 protein. The sample contains about 340,000 distinct CDR3 sequences, 15% to 20% of which appear only once. General observations from the study: A model using 13 V-J features told ophthalmopathy apart from stable hyperthyroidism.

This clonotype was counted ten times or more. Its antigen is undetermined. This CDR3 spans 13 amino acids. CDR1 DFQATT and CDR2 SNEGSKA come from the germline V gene (reference sequence). The V and J ends lost 8 bases and 3 bases, in that order; junction bases with no gene match: 5. The rearrangement uses TRBV20-1 and TRBJ2-3; 10 bases align to TRBD2. The material sequenced was blood. This receptor was taken from a woman aged 50 to 60 with Graves' hyperthyroidism. The CDR3 DNA reads TGCAGTCCCTCTAGCGGGAGAACAGATACGCAGTATTTT. This encodes CSPSSGRTDTQYF.